This is a list of T cell receptor beta chains from one sample in a study of beta chain features in type 1 diabetes. Libraries were prepared by immunoSEQ multiplex PCR; TCRdb keeps only in-frame clonotypes and omits some of them. The data contain some 660,000 clones, about an eighth of them singletons. Sequences were obtained from naive CD4+ T cells from blood. The receptors shown here come from a young man with type 1 diabetes. Each CDR3 is given with its conserved first and last residue. D genes are given only for firm matches. Clone size appears in some rows only: once, few, many, or a class for an expanded clone.

J gene: TRBJ2-2; D gene: .; clone size: few; V gene: TRBV19; CDR3 protein: CASSPDRVGELFF; CDR3 DNA: TGTGCCAGTAGTCCCGACCGGGTCGGGGAGCTGTTTTTT
J gene: TRBJ2-3; D gene: TRBD1; clone size: .; V gene: TRBV4-3; CDR3 protein: CASSLQTGGSPDTQYF; CDR3 DNA: TGCGCCAGCAGCCTCCAGACAGGGGGCTCACCAGATACGCAGTATTTT
J gene: TRBJ1-1; D gene: .; clone size: few; V gene: TRBV25-1; CDR3 protein: CASSAAGRVTEAFF; CDR3 DNA: TGTGCCAGCAGTGCAGCTGGGCGGGTCACTGAAGCTTTCTTT
J gene: TRBJ2-3; D gene: TRBD2; clone size: .; V gene: TRBV30; CDR3 protein: CAWRDLGTSGGAGDTQYF; CDR3 DNA: TGTGCCTGGAGGGACCTAGGGACTAGCGGGGGGGCAGGAGATACGCAGTATTTT
J gene: TRBJ2-3; D gene: .; clone size: .; V gene: TRBV7-9; CDR3 protein: CASSLAPGLDGTDTQYF; CDR3 DNA: TGTGCCAGCAGCTTAGCCCCGGGACTCGACGGGACAGATACGCAGTATTTT
J gene: TRBJ1-1; D gene: TRBD1; clone size: few; V gene: TRBV2; CDR3 protein: CASRRTGEAFF; CDR3 DNA: TGTGCCAGCAGGAGGACAGGAGAAGCTTTCTTT
J gene: TRBJ2-1; D gene: TRBD1; clone size: .; V gene: TRBV7-9; CDR3 protein: CASSLAAGGHEQFF; CDR3 DNA: TGTGCCAGCAGCTTAGCGGCAGGGGGCCATGAGCAGTTCTTC
J gene: TRBJ2-2; D gene: .; clone size: few; V gene: TRBV29-1; CDR3 protein: CSVEATGWVTGELFF; CDR3 DNA: TGCAGCGTTGAAGCGACAGGCTGGGTGACCGGGGAGCTGTTTTTT
J gene: TRBJ2-5; D gene: TRBD1; clone size: few; V gene: TRBV29-1; CDR3 protein: CSVEVNRGETQYF; CDR3 DNA: TGCAGCGTTGAAGTGAACAGGGGGGAGACCCAGTACTTC
J gene: TRBJ2-3; D gene: .; clone size: .; V gene: TRBV6-5; CDR3 protein: CASSRRPRADTQYF; CDR3 DNA: TGTGCCAGCAGCCGCCGCCCACGCGCGGATACGCAGTATTTT
J gene: TRBJ2-1; D gene: TRBD1; clone size: .; V gene: TRBV5-4; CDR3 protein: CASSGTVYNEQFF; CDR3 DNA: TGTGCCAGCAGCGGGACAGTCTACAATGAGCAGTTCTTC
J gene: TRBJ2-3; D gene: .; clone size: few; V gene: TRBV5-5; CDR3 protein: CASSSTRGSTDTQYF; CDR3 DNA: TGTGCCAGCAGCTCCACTAGGGGCAGCACAGATACGCAGTATTTT
J gene: TRBJ2-1; D gene: .; clone size: .; V gene: TRBV11-2; CDR3 protein: CASSLDSLHEQFF; CDR3 DNA: TGTGCCAGCAGCTTAGACTCCCTCCATGAGCAGTTCTTC
J gene: TRBJ1-3; D gene: .; clone size: once; V gene: TRBV4-2; CDR3 protein: CASSQRRVSGNTIYF; CDR3 DNA: TGTGCCAGCAGTCAACGTCGAGTCTCTGGAAACACCATATATTTT
J gene: TRBJ1-5; D gene: TRBD1; clone size: .; V gene: TRBV30; CDR3 protein: CAWSPTGVDQPQHF; CDR3 DNA: TGTGCCTGGAGCCCTACAGGGGTCGATCAGCCCCAGCATTTT
J gene: TRBJ2-6; D gene: .; clone size: few; V gene: TRBV19; CDR3 protein: CASKLQAGANVLTF; CDR3 DNA: TGTGCCAGTAAGCTACAGGCTGGGGCCAACGTCCTGACTTTC
J gene: TRBJ2-5; D gene: .; clone size: .; V gene: TRBV5-1; CDR3 protein: CASSLTGRQETQYF; CDR3 DNA: TGCGCCAGCAGCTTGACAGGACGCCAAGAGACCCAGTACTTC
J gene: TRBJ2-7; D gene: TRBD1; clone size: few; V gene: TRBV4-3; CDR3 protein: CASSPRQGVDEQYF; CDR3 DNA: TGCGCCAGCAGCCCTAGACAGGGTGTGGACGAGCAGTACTTC
J gene: TRBJ2-1; D gene: TRBD2; clone size: few; V gene: TRBV29-1; CDR3 protein: CSVDARESYNEQFF; CDR3 DNA: TGCAGCGTGGACGCGCGGGAGTCCTACAATGAGCAGTTCTTC
J gene: TRBJ2-1; D gene: .; clone size: .; V gene: TRBV20-1; CDR3 protein: CSGLFYNEQFF; CDR3 DNA: TGCAGCGGATTATTCTACAATGAGCAGTTCTTC
J gene: TRBJ2-3; D gene: .; clone size: few; V gene: TRBV7-2; CDR3 protein: CASSLGGLRDTQYF; CDR3 DNA: TGTGCCAGCAGCTTAGGGGGGTTGCGAGATACGCAGTATTTT
J gene: TRBJ2-1; D gene: TRBD1; clone size: few; V gene: TRBV16; CDR3 protein: CAGRQGDSYNEQFF; CDR3 DNA: TGTGCCGGCCGACAGGGGGACTCCTACAATGAGCAGTTCTTC
J gene: TRBJ2-7; D gene: .; clone size: few; V gene: TRBV30; CDR3 protein: CAWSYTGDFYEQYF; CDR3 DNA: TGTGCCTGGAGTTACACAGGGGACTTTTACGAGCAGTACTTC
J gene: TRBJ2-7; D gene: TRBD1; clone size: .; V gene: TRBV6-5; CDR3 protein: CASNDRVNYEQYF; CDR3 DNA: TGTGCCAGCAACGACAGGGTTAACTACGAGCAGTACTTC
J gene: TRBJ2-3; D gene: .; clone size: few; V gene: TRBV7-8; CDR3 protein: CASSLDVGSDTQYF; CDR3 DNA: TGTGCCAGCAGCTTAGATGTAGGTTCAGATACGCAGTATTTT
J gene: TRBJ2-7; D gene: TRBD1; clone size: .; V gene: TRBV18; CDR3 protein: CASSPQQGVTYEQYF; CDR3 DNA: TGTGCCAGCTCACCCCAACAGGGGGTGACCTACGAGCAGTACTTC
J gene: TRBJ2-2; D gene: .; clone size: few; V gene: TRBV28; CDR3 protein: CASGLNRVNTGELFF; CDR3 DNA: TGTGCCAGCGGCTTAAACAGGGTTAACACCGGGGAGCTGTTTTTT
J gene: TRBJ2-5; D gene: .; clone size: .; V gene: TRBV5-1; CDR3 protein: CASSFQGTEETQYF; CDR3 DNA: TGCGCCAGCAGCTTCCAGGGCACCGAAGAGACCCAGTACTTC
J gene: TRBJ2-2; D gene: TRBD1; clone size: once; V gene: TRBV15; CDR3 protein: CATSRGTGDTGELFF; CDR3 DNA: TGTGCCACCAGCAGAGGGACAGGGGACACCGGGGAGCTGTTTTTT
J gene: TRBJ1-2; D gene: .; clone size: .; V gene: TRBV28; CDR3 protein: CASSFGGSIDYGYTF; CDR3 DNA: TGTGCCAGCAGTTTCGGGGGCTCGATAGACTATGGCTACACCTTC
J gene: TRBJ2-4; D gene: .; clone size: few; V gene: TRBV5-8; CDR3 protein: CASSLVHIQYF; CDR3 DNA: TGTGCCAGCAGCTTGGTTCACATTCAGTACTTC
J gene: TRBJ2-7; D gene: .; clone size: few; V gene: TRBV27; CDR3 protein: CASLSWLAYEQYF; CDR3 DNA: TGTGCCAGCCTTTCCTGGCTGGCCTACGAGCAGTACTTC
J gene: TRBJ1-1; D gene: .; clone size: few; V gene: TRBV30; CDR3 protein: CAWSVRWGTEAFF; CDR3 DNA: TGTGCCTGGAGTGTACGCTGGGGCACTGAAGCTTTCTTT
J gene: TRBJ1-5; D gene: .; clone size: .; V gene: TRBV27; CDR3 protein: CASSKDRGNQPQHF; CDR3 DNA: TGTGCCAGCAGCAAGGACAGAGGGAATCAGCCCCAGCATTTT
J gene: TRBJ2-5; D gene: TRBD2; clone size: few; V gene: TRBV7-2; CDR3 protein: CASSFSGVGETQYF; CDR3 DNA: TGTGCCAGCAGCTTTAGCGGGGTTGGAGAGACCCAGTACTTC